The 23 T cell receptor beta chains in this list originate from one sample, sequenced in a study of T cell changes during pregnancy in multiple sclerosis. Only in-frame clones appear in the TCRdb table, and some are missing; sequencing was by immunoSEQ multiplex PCR. The sample has 58,000 or so clones, 90% seen once. The specimen comprised peripheral blood, sampled in the first trimester of pregnancy. The receptors come from a female donor in good health, enrolled as a control in a pregnancy study.

The V gene is TRBV7-9, the J gene TRBJ2-2, with no clear D. V was shortened by 5 bases and J by 1 base, with 14 bases between the two germline ends. Germline V lookup: CDR1 SEHNR, CDR2 FQNEAQ (reference sequence). The CDR3 contains 16 residues. The CDR3 is CASSPRGKENTGELFF. The CDR3 DNA sequence: TGTGCCAGCAGCCCTCGCGGAAAAGAGAACACCGGGGAGCTGTTTTTT.

This clone was detected once. The chain has TRBV7-8 and TRBJ2-5, with 10 positions matching TRBD2. Germline V gives CDR1 SGHVS, CDR2 FQNEAQ. This CDR3 contains 15 residues. J gave up 4 bases and V 4 bases, and 6 bases lay outside the gene matches. The CDR3 reads CASSSSGSTGETQYF. CDR3 DNA: TGTGCCAGCAGCTCTAGCGGGAGTACGGGAGAGACCCAGTACTTC.

The V gene is TRBV18, the J gene TRBJ2-2; 13 bases align to TRBD2. CDR3 length: 18 amino acids. Trimming removed 3 bases from V and 7 bases from J; junction bases left unmatched: 11. From germline, CDR1 is KGHSH and CDR2 LQKENI. CDR3 sequence (DNA): TGTGCCAGCTCACCGCTCCCGGGACTAGCGGGAAAAGGCGGGGAGCTGTTTTTT. Protein: CASSPLPGLAGKGGELFF.

The chain has TRBV7-2 and TRBJ1-1, with D possibly matching TRBD1 (5 bases). CDR1 is SGHTA, CDR2 FQGNSA, per germline. This CDR3 comprises 13 residues. V lost 6 bases, J lost 2 bases, and 10 bases lay in between. The CDR3 nucleotides are TGTGCCAGCAGGGTACAGGCTAACACTGAAGCTTTCTTT. Its protein is CASRVQANTEAFF.

The chain uses TRBV7-9 and TRBJ2-5; TRBD2 matches 7 bases. The germline CDR1 and CDR2 sequences are SEHNR and FQNEAQ (reference sequence). The CDR3 sequence is 13 residues long. Trimming at V came to 6 bases and at J to 5 bases, leaving 6 bases not matched to a gene. CDR3: CASRGSGDETQYF. CDR3 coding DNA: TGTGCCAGCAGGGGGAGCGGGGATGAGACCCAGTACTTC.

This clone has only one observation. The rearrangement links TRBV21-1 to TRBJ2-1; whether TRBD2, the table's D call, matches the DNA was not checked. TRBV21-1 is marked as a pseudogene. The CDR3 runs to 16 residues. The DNA of the CDR3 is TGTGCCAGCAGCGACCCCGCTAGCGGGAGAGGCGATGAGCAGTTCTTC. This sequence encodes CASSDPASGRGDEQFF.

This clone was observed once. The chain carries TRBV7-3 and TRBJ2-7; D perhaps matches TRBD2 (6 bases). Trimming cost V 2 bases and J 7 bases, with 15 bases left between them. The CDR3 totals 14 residues. Germline V gene sequence: CDR1 SGHTA, CDR2 FQGTGA. CDR3 in amino acids: CASSLYGGAGEQYF. DNA for the CDR3: TGTGCCAGCAGCTTATACGGCGGGGCTGGTGAGCAGTACTTC. Complete variable domain (other parts from reference TRBV7-3 and TRBJ2-7): GAGVSQTPSNKVTEKGKYVELRCDPISGHTALYWYRQSLGQGPEFLIYFQGTGAADDSGLPNDRFFAVRPEGSVSTLKIQRTERGDSAVYLCASSLYGGAGEQYFGPGTRLTVT.

CDR3 amino acids: CASSQRLSGKGDEQFF. CDR3 DNA sequence: TGCGCCAGCAGCCAAAGACTAAGCGGGAAAGGGGATGAGCAGTTCTTC. This chain connects TRBV4-1 to TRBJ2-1, with 7 bases that match TRBD2. Germline CDR1 is MGHRA and CDR2 is YSYEKL. CDR3 length equals 16 residues. V shed 2 bases and J 8 bases; nucleotides not matched to a gene: 12.

The chain joins TRBV10-3 to TRBJ1-1, with a tentative D call TRBD1 (5 bases). This CDR3 is 12 amino acids long. CDR1 is ENHRY and CDR2 is SYGVKD in the germline V gene. V was pared by 4 bases and J by 7 bases, with 10 bases between. The CDR3 nucleotides are TGTGCCATCAGTGTGCCGGGGGGTGAAGCTTTCTTT. Translating it yields CAISVPGGEAFF.

The CDR3 DNA reads TGTGCCATCAGTGAATCCCTGACTAGCGGGGCCAGCACAGATACGCAGTATTTT. Translating it yields CAISESLTSGASTDTQYF. The rearrangement links TRBV10-3 to TRBJ2-3, with TRBD2 matching 11 bases. This CDR3 contains 18 residues. Losses at the gene ends were 3 bases for V and 0 bases for J; bases not matched to a gene: 8. The germline V gene encodes CDR1 ENHRY and CDR2 SYGVKD.

This clone was seen just once. This chain joins TRBV4-1 and TRBJ1-1; 7 nucleotides agree with TRBD1. CDR3 length equals 15 residues. Trimming removed 5 bases from V and 0 bases from J; junction bases left unmatched: 6. Germline V gene lookup returns CDR1 MGHRA and CDR2 YSYEKL. The CDR3 DNA reads as TGCGCCAGCAGCTTTGGACAGGCCATGAACACTGAAGCTTTCTTT. This translates into CASSFGQAMNTEAFF.

The sample holds a few counts of this clone. CDR3 amino acids: CASSGYSYEQYF. CDR3 sequence (DNA): TGTGCCAGCAGCGGATACAGCTACGAGCAGTACTTC. The V and J genes are TRBV7-2 and TRBJ2-7; D is unresolved. The CDR3 runs to 12 residues. Germline values: CDR1 SGHTA, CDR2 FQGNSA. V was trimmed by 5 bases and J by 3 bases, leaving 8 bases between them.

The V call is TRBV19, the J call TRBJ2-1; a weak D match, TRBD2 (7 bases). This CDR3 spans 14 amino acids. Deletions cut 5 bases from V and 3 bases from J, with 11 bases between. CDR1 LNHDA and CDR2 SQIVND come from the germline V gene (reference sequence). The DNA for the CDR3 is TGTGCCAGTAGTCACGGGGGGCTCTACAATGAGCAGTTCTTC. Encoded protein: CASSHGGLYNEQFF. Full variable domain (missing parts from reference TRBV19 and TRBJ2-1): DGGITQSPKYLFRKEGQNVTLSCEQNLNHDAMYWYRQDPGQGLRLIYYSQIVNDFQKGDIAEGYSVSREKKESFPLTVTSAQKNPTAFYLCASSHGGLYNEQFFGPGTRLTVL.

The gene calls are TRBV7-3 and TRBJ1-1, with a possible D match to TRBD1 (6 bases). Trimming cost V 4 bases and J 1 base, with 7 bases left between them. The CDR3 consists of 13 residues. Per germline, CDR1 SGHTA and CDR2 FQGTGA. CDR3 protein: CASSSQGNTEAFF. For the CDR3, the DNA is TGTGCCAGCAGCTCACAGGGGAACACTGAAGCTTTCTTT.

V gene TRBV19 combines with J gene TRBJ1-1; tentative D call: TRBD1 (5 bases). Per germline, CDR1 LNHDA and CDR2 SQIVND (reference sequence). The CDR3 spans 12 residues. V was cut by 6 bases and J by 3 bases, with 8 bases left in between. The CDR3 spells CASSQGYTEAFF. In DNA, the CDR3 is TGTGCCAGTAGCCAGGGTTACACTGAAGCTTTCTTT.

This chain connects TRBV20-1 to TRBJ1-2; no definite D call. Trimming took off 3 bases at V and 4 bases at J, with 6 bases between the two ends. CDR1 and CDR2 from the germline V gene are DFQATT and SNEGSKA (reference sequence). There are 11 residues in the CDR3. DNA of the CDR3: TGCAGTGCTAGTAATCCCTATGGCTACACCTTC. Amino acids: CSASNPYGYTF.

The chain couples TRBV5-1 to TRBJ2-3; tentatively, D is TRBD1 (5 bases). Germline assignment: CDR1 SGHRS and CDR2 YFSETQ. V shed 1 base and J shed 4 bases, with 13 bases lying between them. CDR3 length: 15 amino acids. The CDR3 DNA reads as TGCGCCAGCAGCTTGTCCGCAGGGCCATCAGATACGCAGTATTTT. It translates to CASSLSAGPSDTQYF.

The CDR3 spells CASTSGANVLTF. CDR3 DNA sequence: TGTGCCAGCACTTCCGGGGCCAACGTCCTGACTTTC. J is TRBJ2-6 and V is TRBV2; no definite D call. CDR3 length: 12 residues. CDR1 and CDR2 from the germline V gene are SNHLY and FYNNEI. V was pared by 7 bases and J by 4 bases, with 5 bases between. Looking up the rest from reference TRBV2 and TRBJ2-6 gives the full variable domain: EPEVTQTPSHQVTQMGQEVILRCVPISNHLYFYWYRQILGQKVEFLVSFYNNEISEKSEIFDDQFSVERPDGSNFTLKIRSTKLEDSAMYFCASTSGANVLTFGAGSRLTVL.

The chain employs TRBV27 and TRBJ1-5; TRBD1 matches at 7 bases. In germline, CDR1 is MNHEY, CDR2 SMNVEV (reference sequence). This CDR3 contains 12 residues. With 5 bases clipped from V and 9 bases from J, the junction kept 4 bases outside the gene matches. The CDR3: CASSPRTGPQHF. CDR3 coding DNA: TGTGCCAGCAGTCCCCGGACAGGGCCCCAGCATTTT.

Turning to this clone: One end of the junction is discordant with germline, which a read error may explain. This chain links TRBV7-7 with TRBJ2-6; 8 positions match TRBD1. Germline-derived CDR1 and CDR2 are SSHAT and FNYEAQ (reference sequence). The CDR3 is made up of 16 amino acids. The CDR3 loop is CASSPTGGTGANVLTF. The DNA for the CDR3 is TGTGCTAGCAGTCCAACAGGGGGTACTGGGGCCAACGTCCTGACTTTC.

The J gene is TRBJ2-5, the V gene TRBV2; possible D gene TRBD1, 5 bases. The V end lost 2 bases, the J end lost 5 bases, and 6 bases lay between the germline ends. This CDR3 comprises 12 residues. Germline-derived CDR1 and CDR2 are SNHLY and FYNNEI. The CDR3 bases are TGTGCCAGCAGTGAACAGGGCGAGACCCAGTACTTC. Translated: CASSEQGETQYF.

The chain combines TRBV7-9 with TRBJ1-4, with D unresolved. Per the germline V gene, CDR1 is SEHNR and CDR2 is FQNEAQ (reference sequence). The CDR3 spans 15 residues. V dropped 4 bases and J dropped 2 bases, with 11 bases sitting between them. This CDR3 is CASSYQPGTNEKLFF. CDR3 in DNA: TGTGCCAGCAGCTATCAACCGGGGACTAATGAAAAACTGTTTTTT.

The chain couples TRBV19 to TRBJ2-3; no definite D call. There are 14 residues in the CDR3. Between the trimmed V and J ends, which lost 10 bases and 0 bases, there was a span of 14 bases. Germline V gives CDR1 LNHDA, CDR2 SQIVND (reference sequence). CDR3 in DNA: TGTGCCACCCGGCGCGGTTCTAGCACAGATACGCAGTATTTT. It specifies CATRRGSSTDTQYF.